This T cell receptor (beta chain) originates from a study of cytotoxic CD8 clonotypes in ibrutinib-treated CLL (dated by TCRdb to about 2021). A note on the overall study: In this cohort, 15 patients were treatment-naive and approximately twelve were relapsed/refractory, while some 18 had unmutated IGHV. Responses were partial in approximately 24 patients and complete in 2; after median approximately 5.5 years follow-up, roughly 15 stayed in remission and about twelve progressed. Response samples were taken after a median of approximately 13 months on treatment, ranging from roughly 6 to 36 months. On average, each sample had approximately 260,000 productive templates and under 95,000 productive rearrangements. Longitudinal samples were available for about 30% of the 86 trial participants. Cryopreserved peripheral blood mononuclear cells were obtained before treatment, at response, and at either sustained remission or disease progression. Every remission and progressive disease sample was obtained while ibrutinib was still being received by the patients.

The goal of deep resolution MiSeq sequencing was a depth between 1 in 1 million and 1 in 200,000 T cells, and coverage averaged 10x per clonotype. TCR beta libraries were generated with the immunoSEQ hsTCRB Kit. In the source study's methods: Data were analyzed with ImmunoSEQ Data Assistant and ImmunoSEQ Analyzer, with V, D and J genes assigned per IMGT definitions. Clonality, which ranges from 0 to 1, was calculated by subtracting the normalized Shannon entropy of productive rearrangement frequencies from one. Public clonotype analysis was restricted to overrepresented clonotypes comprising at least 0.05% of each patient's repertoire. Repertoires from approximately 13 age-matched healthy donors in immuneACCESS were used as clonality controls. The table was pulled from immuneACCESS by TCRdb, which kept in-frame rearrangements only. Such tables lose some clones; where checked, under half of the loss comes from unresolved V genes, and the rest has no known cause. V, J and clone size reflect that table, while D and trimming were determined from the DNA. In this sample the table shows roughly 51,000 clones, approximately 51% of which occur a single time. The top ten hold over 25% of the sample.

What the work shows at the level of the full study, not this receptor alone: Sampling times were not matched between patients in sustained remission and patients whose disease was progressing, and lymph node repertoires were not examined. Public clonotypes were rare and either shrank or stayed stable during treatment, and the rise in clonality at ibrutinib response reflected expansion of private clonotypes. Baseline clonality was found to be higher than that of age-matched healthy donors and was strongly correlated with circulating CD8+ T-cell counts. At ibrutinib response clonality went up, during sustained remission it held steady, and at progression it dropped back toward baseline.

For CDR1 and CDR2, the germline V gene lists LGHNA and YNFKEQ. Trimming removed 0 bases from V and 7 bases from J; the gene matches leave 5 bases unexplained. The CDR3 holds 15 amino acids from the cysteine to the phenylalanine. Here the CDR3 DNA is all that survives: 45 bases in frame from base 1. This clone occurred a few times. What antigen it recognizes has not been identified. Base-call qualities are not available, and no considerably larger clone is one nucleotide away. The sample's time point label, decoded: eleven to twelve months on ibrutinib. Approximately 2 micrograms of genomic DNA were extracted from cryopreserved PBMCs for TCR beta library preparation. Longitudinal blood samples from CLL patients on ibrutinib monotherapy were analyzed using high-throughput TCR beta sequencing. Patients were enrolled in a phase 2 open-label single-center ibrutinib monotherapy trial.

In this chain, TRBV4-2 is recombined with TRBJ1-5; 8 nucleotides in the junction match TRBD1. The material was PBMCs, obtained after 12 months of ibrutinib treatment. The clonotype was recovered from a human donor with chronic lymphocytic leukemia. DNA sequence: TGTGCCAGCAGCCAAGACCAGGACAGGGAACAGCCCCAGCATTTT. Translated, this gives CASSQDQDREQPQHF.